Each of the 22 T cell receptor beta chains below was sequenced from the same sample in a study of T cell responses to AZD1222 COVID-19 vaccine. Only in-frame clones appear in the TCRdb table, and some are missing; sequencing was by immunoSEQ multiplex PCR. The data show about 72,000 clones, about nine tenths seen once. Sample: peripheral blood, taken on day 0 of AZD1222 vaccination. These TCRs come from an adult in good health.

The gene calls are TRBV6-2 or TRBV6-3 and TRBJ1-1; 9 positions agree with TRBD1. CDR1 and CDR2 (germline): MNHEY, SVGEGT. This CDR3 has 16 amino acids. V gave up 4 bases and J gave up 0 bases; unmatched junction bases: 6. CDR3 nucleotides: TGTGCCAGCAGTTTACGGACAGGGGCGGTGAACACTGAAGCTTTCTTT. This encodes CASSLRTGAVNTEAFF.

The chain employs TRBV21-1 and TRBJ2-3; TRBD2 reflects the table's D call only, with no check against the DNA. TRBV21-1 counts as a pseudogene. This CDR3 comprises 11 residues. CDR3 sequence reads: CASPRADTQYF. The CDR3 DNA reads TGTGCCAGTCCCCGGGCAGATACGCAGTATTTT.

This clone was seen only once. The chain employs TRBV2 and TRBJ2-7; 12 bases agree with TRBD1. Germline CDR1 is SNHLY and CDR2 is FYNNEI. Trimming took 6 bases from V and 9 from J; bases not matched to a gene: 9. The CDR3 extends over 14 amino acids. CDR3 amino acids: CASSVRDRGRGQYF. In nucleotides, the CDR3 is TGTGCCAGCAGCGTTCGGGACAGGGGGCGGGGGCAGTACTTC. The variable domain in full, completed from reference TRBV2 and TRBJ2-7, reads EPEVTQTPSHQVTQMGQEVILRCVPISNHLYFYWYRQILGQKVEFLVSFYNNEISEKSEIFDDQFSVERPDGSNFTLKIRSTKLEDSAMYFCASSVRDRGRGQYFGPGTRLTVT.

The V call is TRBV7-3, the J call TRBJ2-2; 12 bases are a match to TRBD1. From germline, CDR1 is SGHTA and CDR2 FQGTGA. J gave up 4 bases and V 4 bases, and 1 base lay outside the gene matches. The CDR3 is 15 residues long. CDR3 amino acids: CASSSGQGATGELFF. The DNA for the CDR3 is TGTGCCAGCAGCTCGGGACAGGGGGCCACCGGGGAGCTGTTTTTT.

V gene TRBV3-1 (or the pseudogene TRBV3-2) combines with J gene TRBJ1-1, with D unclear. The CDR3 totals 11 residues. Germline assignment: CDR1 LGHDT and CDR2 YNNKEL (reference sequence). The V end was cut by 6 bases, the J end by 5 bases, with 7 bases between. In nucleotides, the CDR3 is TGTGCCAGCAGTCAGCAGACTGAAGCTTTCTTT. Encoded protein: CASSQQTEAFF.

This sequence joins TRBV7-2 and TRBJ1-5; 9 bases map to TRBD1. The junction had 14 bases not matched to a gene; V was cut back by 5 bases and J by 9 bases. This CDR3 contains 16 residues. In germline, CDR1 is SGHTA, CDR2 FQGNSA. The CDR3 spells CASSPWDRVDAGPQHF. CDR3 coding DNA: TGTGCCAGCAGCCCATGGGACAGGGTGGACGCGGGGCCCCAGCATTTT.

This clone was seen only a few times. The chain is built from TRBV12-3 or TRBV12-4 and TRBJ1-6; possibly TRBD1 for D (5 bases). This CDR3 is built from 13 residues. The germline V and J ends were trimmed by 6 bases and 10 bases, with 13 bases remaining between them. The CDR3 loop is CASSGGEGSPLHF. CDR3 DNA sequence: TGTGCCAGCAGCGGGGGGGAGGGGTCACCCCTCCACTTT.

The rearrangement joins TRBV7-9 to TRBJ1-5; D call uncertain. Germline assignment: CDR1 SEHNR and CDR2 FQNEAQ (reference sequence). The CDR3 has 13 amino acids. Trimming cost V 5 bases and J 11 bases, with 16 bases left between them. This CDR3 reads CASSPSLGGAQHF. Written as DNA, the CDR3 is TGTGCCAGCAGCCCCAGTCTGGGCGGTGCCCAGCATTTT.

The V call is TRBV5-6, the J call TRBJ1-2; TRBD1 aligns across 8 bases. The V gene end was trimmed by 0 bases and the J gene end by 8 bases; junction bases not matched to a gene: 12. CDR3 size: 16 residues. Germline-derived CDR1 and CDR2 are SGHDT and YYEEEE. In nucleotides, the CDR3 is TGTGCCAGCAGCTTGGAGGCGCTCCAGGGGGCTAAGGGCTACACCTTC. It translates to CASSLEALQGAKGYTF.

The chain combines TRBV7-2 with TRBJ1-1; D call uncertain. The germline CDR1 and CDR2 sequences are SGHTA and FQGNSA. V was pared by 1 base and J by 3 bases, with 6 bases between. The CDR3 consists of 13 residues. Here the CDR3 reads CASSLGYYTEAFF. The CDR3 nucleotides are TGTGCCAGCAGCTTAGGCTACTACACTGAAGCTTTCTTT. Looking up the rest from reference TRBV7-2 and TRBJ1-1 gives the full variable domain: GAGVSQSPSNKVTEKGKDVELRCDPISGHTALYWYRQSLGQGLEFLIYFQGNSAPDKSGLPSDRFSAERTGGSVSTLTIQRTQQEDSAVYLCASSLGYYTEAFFGQGTRLTVV.

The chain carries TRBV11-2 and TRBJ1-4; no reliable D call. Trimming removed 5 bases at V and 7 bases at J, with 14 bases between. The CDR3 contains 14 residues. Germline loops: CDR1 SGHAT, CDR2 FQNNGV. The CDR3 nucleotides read TGTGCCAGCAGCCTCCTAGGTGGAGCTGAAAAACTGTTTTTT. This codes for CASSLLGGAEKLFF.

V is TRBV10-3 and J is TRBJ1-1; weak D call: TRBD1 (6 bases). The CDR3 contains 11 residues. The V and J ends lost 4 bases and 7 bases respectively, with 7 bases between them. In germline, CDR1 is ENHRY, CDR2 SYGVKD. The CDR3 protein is CAISGTDEAFF. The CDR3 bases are TGTGCCATCAGTGGGACAGATGAAGCTTTCTTT.

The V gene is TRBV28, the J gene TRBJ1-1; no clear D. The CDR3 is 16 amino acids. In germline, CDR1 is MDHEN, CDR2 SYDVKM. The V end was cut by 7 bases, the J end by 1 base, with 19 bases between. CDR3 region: CASTRVKRAGNTEAFF. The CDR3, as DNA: TGTGCCAGCACCAGAGTTAAGCGGGCTGGGAACACTGAAGCTTTCTTT.

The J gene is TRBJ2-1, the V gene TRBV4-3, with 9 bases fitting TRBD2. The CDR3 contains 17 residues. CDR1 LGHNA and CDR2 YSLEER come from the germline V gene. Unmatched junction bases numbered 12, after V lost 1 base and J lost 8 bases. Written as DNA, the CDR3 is TGCGCCAGCAGCCAAGCCGCTGGCGGGGGGGCGCGCGATGAGCAGTTCTTC. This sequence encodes CASSQAAGGGARDEQFF.

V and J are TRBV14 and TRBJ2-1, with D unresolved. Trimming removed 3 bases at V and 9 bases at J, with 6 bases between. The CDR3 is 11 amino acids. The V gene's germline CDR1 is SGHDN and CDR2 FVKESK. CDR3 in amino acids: CASSHEGEQFF. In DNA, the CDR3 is TGTGCCAGCAGCCATGAAGGTGAGCAGTTCTTC.

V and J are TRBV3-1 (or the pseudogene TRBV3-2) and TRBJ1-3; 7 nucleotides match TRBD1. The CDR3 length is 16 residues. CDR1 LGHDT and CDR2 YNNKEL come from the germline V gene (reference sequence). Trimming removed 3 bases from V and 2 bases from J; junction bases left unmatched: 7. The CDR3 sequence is CASSHLGTAPGNTIYF. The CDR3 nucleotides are TGTGCCAGCAGCCATTTAGGGACAGCGCCTGGAAACACCATATATTTT.

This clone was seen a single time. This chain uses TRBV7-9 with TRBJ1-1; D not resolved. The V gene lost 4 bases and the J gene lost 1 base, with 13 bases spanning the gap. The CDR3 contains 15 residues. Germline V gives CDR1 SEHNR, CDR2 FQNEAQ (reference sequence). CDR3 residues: CASSSRGSRNTEAFF. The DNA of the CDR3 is TGTGCCAGCAGCTCCCGTGGCTCGAGGAACACTGAAGCTTTCTTT.

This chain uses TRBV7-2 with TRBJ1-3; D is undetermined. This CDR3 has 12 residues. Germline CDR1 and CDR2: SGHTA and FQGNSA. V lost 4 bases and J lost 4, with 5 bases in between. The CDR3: CASSYSGNTIYF. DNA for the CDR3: TGTGCCAGCAGCTACTCAGGAAACACCATATATTTT.

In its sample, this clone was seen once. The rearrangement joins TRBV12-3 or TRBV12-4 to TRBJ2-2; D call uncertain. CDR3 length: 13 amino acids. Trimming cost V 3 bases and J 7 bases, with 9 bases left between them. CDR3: CASSLAEGGELFF. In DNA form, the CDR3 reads TGTGCCAGCAGTTTGGCGGAAGGCGGGGAGCTGTTTTTT.

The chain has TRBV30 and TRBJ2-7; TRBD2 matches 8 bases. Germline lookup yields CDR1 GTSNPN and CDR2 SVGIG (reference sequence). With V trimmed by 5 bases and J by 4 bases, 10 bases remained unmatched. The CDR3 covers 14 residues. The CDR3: CAWGAGAGRYEQYF. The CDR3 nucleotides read TGTGCCTGGGGAGCGGGGGCCGGGCGATACGAGCAGTACTTC.

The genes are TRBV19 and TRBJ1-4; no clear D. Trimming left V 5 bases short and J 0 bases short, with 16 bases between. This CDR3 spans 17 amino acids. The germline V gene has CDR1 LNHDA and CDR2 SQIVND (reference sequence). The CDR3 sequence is CASSQRAPQTTNEKLFF. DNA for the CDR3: TGTGCCAGTAGTCAGCGGGCCCCTCAAACAACTAATGAAAAACTGTTTTTT. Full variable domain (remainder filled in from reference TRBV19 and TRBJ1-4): DGGITQSPKYLFRKEGQNVTLSCEQNLNHDAMYWYRQDPGQGLRLIYYSQIVNDFQKGDIAEGYSVSREKKESFPLTVTSAQKNPTAFYLCASSQRAPQTTNEKLFFGSGTQLSVL.

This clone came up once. Written as DNA, the CDR3 is TGTGCCAGTAGTATACAGAATCAGCCCCAGCATTTT. Translation: CASSIQNQPQHF. The V call is TRBV19, the J call TRBJ1-5; no definite D call. This CDR3 is 12 amino acids long. Germline V gene sequence: CDR1 LNHDA, CDR2 SQIVND (reference sequence). V dropped 2 bases and J dropped 4 bases, with 3 bases sitting between them.